This TCR beta chain was sequenced during a study of T-cell reconstitution after alpha-beta-depleted transplantation in children. As it was prepared, the TCRbeta library received unique molecular identifiers. TCRdb fed the PCR reads into MiXCR, producing one record per CDR3 protein. The sample has hundreds of thousands of distinct CDR3 sequences, about 12% seen once. The V gene lost 1 base and the J gene lost 3 bases, with 12 bases spanning the gap. CDR1 and CDR2 from the germline V gene are SGHTA and FQGNSA. The CDR3 length is 15 residues. The chain carries TRBV7-2 and TRBJ1-2, with D maybe TRBD1 (6 bases). The sample was PBMCs from the stem cell graft donor, taken from the stem cell graft. The receptor comes from a human donor who donated a stem cell graft to a child with acute lymphoblastic leukemia. CDR3 in amino acids: CASSLVRDTYYGYTF. In DNA form, the CDR3 reads TGTGCCAGCAGCTTAGTGAGGGACACCTACTATGGCTACACCTTC.